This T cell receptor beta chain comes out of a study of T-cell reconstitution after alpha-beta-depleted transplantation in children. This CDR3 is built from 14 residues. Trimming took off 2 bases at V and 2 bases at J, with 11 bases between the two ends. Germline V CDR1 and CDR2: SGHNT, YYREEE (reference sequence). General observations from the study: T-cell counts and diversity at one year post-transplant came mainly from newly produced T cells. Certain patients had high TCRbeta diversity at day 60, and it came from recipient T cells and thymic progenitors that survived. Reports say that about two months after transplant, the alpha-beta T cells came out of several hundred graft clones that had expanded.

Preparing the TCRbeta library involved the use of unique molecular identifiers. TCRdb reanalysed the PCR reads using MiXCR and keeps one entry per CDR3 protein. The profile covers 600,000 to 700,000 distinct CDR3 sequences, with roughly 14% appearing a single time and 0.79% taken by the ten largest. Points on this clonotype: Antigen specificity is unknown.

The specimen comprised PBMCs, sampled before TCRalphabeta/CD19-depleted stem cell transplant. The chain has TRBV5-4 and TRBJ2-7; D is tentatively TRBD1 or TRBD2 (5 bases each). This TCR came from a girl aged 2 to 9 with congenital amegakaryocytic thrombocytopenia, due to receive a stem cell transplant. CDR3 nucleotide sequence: TGTGCCAGCAGCTTTTTTAAGGGACCCTACGAGCAGTACTTC. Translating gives CASSFFKGPYEQYF. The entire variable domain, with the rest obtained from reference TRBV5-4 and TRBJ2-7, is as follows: ETGVTQSPTHLIKTRGQQVTLRCSSQSGHNTVSWYQQALGQGPQFIFQYYREEENGRGNFPPRFSGLQFPNYSSELNVNALELDDSALYLCASSFFKGPYEQYFGPGTRLTVT.